This T cell receptor (beta chain) comes out of a study of T cells after posttransplantation cyclophosphamide. Study results and caveats: Donor-recipient repertoire similarity was low at 1-2 months, rising over year one.

The related graft donor's blood sample was taken on the day of bone marrow donation. Assay used: immunoSEQ multiplex PCR; TCRdb lists only in-frame clones, some missing. Observed in the sample are about 30,000 clones, none of them singletons. Note on this clone: Its antigen is not identified.

The germline V gene encodes CDR1 SGHNT and CDR2 YYREEE (reference sequence). Deletions cut 0 bases from V and 7 bases from J, with 14 bases between. The CDR3 has 15 amino acids. The J gene is TRBJ2-1, the V gene TRBV5-4; possibly TRBD2 for D (5 bases). Sequencing was carried out using PBMCs. This receptor was obtained from a woman aged 55-75 years in good health, CMV-negative, and a related stem cell transplant donor. CDR3 in DNA: TGTGCCAGCAGCTTGGGCCTAGCAGATGGGAATGAGCAGTTCTTC. It translates to CASSLGLADGNEQFF.